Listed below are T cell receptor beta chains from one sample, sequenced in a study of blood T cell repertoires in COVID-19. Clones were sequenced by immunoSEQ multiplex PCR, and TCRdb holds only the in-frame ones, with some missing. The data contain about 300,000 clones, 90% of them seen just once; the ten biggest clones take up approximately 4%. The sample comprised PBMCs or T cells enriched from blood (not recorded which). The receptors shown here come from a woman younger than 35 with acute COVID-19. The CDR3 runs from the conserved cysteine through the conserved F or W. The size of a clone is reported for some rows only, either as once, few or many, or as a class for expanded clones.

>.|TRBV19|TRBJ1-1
CASSTRRSWTFF
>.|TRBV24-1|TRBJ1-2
CATSDRRLDREDGYTF
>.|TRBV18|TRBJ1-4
CASSENREEKLFF
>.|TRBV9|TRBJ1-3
CASSVAGQGDLFSGNTIYF
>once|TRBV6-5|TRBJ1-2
CASRSGTAGGYTF
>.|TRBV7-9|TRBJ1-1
CASSLVLGAVRIGAFF
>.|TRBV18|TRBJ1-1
CASSRSGSTEAFF
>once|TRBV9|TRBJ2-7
CASSALLQGFPTYEQYF
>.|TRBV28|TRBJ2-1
CASSVVLSGYNEQFF
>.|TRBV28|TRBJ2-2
CASSDQGAVGELFF
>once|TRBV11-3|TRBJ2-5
CASSQPIRDRGSETQYF
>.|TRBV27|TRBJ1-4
CASSGTGVGEKLFF
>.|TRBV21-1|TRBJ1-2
CASSKAAGDLYGYTF
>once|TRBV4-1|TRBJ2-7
CASSQDERREQYF
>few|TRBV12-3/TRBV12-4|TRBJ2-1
CASRDSSYNEQFF
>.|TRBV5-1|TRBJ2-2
CASSSNRGLGGELFF